The TCR beta chain described here comes from a study of metastatic and nonmetastatic thyroid tumors. Across the study: Malignant and benign thyroid patients had repertoires compared in peripheral blood and tumor or nodule tissue.

Only a few counts were recorded for this clone. Its antigen is unknown. Thyroid surgery had not been preceded by any treatment in any patient. In the original processing: Clinicopathological groups supplied CDR3 differences that were used to build a distant-metastasis classifier for papillary thyroid cancer. TCRdb reassembled clones from the PCR reads with MiXCR. TCRdb's processing, not the study's, gives the V and J calls here. The table lists about 15,000 clones, around 20% of them singletons. Trimming took off 5 bases at V and 7 bases at J, with 18 bases between the two ends. The CDR3 consists of 14 residues. General study points: Versus benign nodules, malignant thyroid tumors reportedly had significantly higher TCR beta diversity, in blood and tumor.

The chain uses TRBV12-3 or TRBV12-4 and TRBJ2-7, with D tentatively TRBD2 (5 bases). This receptor was obtained from a female donor with papillary thyroid cancer or a benign thyroid nodule (not recorded which). Some clones in this sample may be carry-over from other donors' samples. The material sequenced was tumor tissue. Here the CDR3 reads CASSPGGLPEEQYF. CDR3 DNA: TGTGCCAGCAGTCCCGGCGGACTGCCGGAGGAGCAGTACTTC.